This TCR beta chain came from a study of T cells in Graves' hyperthyroidism and ophthalmopathy. Overall study context: Pretreatment peripheral blood was obtained at initial diagnosis.

Study-wide findings and caveats: Most thyroid-expanded clonotypes above 0.001 were also found in blood.

With 6 bases removed from V and 5 bases from J, the gap between germline ends came to 16 bases. Germline-derived CDR1 and CDR2 are DFQATT and SNEGSKA (reference sequence). The CDR3 contains 13 residues. Amplification of TCR beta CDR3 regions was performed using RNA transcripts as template. A set of HTBI primers served as the primers for a first-round RT-PCR of the TCR CDR3. Each CDR3 protein gets one entry after TCRdb re-called the multiplex PCR reads with MiXCR. Seen here are under 350,000 distinct CDR3 sequences, around a fifth observed once, and the top ten hold over 40%. Ten or more counts support this clonotype. Antigen unknown. The PBMCs had their origin in less than 13 ml of fresh peripheral blood.

The sequenced sample was blood. The chain is built from TRBV20-1 and TRBJ1-2; no clear D. This TCR was recovered from a woman aged 45-65 years with Graves' hyperthyroidism. The chain's CDR3 is CSASPQAGYGYTF. CDR3 DNA sequence: TGCAGTGCATCTCCGCAGGCGGGGTATGGCTACACCTTC.